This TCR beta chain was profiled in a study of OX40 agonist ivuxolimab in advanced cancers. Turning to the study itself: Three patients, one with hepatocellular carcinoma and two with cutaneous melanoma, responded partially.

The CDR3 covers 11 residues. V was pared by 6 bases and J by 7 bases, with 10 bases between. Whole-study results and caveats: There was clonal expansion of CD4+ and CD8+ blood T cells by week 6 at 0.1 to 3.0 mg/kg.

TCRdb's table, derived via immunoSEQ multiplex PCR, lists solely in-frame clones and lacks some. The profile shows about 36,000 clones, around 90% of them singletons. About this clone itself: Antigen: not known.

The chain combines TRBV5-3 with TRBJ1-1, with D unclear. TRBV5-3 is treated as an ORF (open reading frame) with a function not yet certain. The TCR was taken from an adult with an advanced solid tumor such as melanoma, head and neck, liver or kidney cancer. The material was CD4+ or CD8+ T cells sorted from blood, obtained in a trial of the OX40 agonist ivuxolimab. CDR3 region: CARIGSGEAFF. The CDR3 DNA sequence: TGTGCCAGAATAGGGAGTGGTGAAGCTTTCTTT.